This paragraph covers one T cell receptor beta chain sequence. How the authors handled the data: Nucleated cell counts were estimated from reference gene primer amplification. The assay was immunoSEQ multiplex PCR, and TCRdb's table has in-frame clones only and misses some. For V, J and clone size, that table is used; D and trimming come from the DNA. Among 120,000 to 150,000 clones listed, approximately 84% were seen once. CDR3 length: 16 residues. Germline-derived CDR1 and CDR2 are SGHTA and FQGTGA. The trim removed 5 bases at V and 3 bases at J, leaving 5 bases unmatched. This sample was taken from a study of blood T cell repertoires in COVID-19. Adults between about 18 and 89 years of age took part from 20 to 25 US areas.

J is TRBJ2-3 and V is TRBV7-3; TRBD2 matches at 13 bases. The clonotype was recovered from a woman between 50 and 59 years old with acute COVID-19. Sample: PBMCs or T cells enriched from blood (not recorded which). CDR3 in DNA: TGTGCCAGCAGCGCCAGACTAGCGGGAGGTACAGATACGCAGTATTTT. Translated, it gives CASSARLAGGTDTQYF.